One and the same sample provided the 28 T cell receptor beta chains below, sequenced in a study of blood T cell repertoires in COVID-19. This table comes from immunoSEQ multiplex PCR, and its TCRdb copy is limited to in-frame clones, with some not included. The sample consists of about 150,000 clones, over 70% of them appearing once. The source material was peripheral blood. Source of these receptors: a man aged 45-65 years with active or convalescent COVID-19.

The chain combines TRBV5-4 with TRBJ2-1; D ambiguous. With 0 bases removed from V and 3 bases from J, the gap between germline ends came to 7 bases. The CDR3 consists of 14 residues. Looked up from germline, CDR1 is SGHNT and CDR2 is YYREEE (reference sequence). This CDR3 reads CASSLDRDYNEQFF. In DNA form, the CDR3 reads TGTGCCAGCAGCTTGGACAGAGACTACAATGAGCAGTTCTTC.

V usage is TRBV28 and J usage is TRBJ1-1; 12 bases map to TRBD1. V was clipped by 4 bases and J by 3 bases; unmatched bases: 9. The CDR3 is 17 amino acids. Germline CDR1 MDHEN, CDR2 SYDVKM. This CDR3 is CASSSQGQGARDTEAFF. For the CDR3, the DNA is TGTGCCAGCAGTTCCCAGGGACAGGGGGCACGGGACACTGAAGCTTTCTTT.

J is TRBJ2-4 and V is TRBV29-1; 7 nucleotides agree with TRBD2. This CDR3 is 13 amino acids long. Germline V lookup: CDR1 SQVTM, CDR2 ANQGSEA. V was pared by 6 bases and J by 12 bases, with 14 bases of the junction left unmatched. The CDR3 reads CSVVPGLYTHQYF. The DNA for the CDR3 is TGCAGCGTCGTCCCGGGACTATACACCCATCAGTACTTC.

This chain joins TRBV19 and TRBJ2-7, with 11 bases that match TRBD2. Unmatched junction bases numbered 10, after V lost 5 bases and J lost 7 bases. Germline lookup yields CDR1 LNHDA and CDR2 SQIVND (reference sequence). This CDR3 spans 15 amino acids. As DNA, the CDR3 is TGTGCCAGTAGTCTCGGACTAGCGGGCCGCAGAGAGCAGTACTTC. This sequence encodes CASSLGLAGRREQYF.

The chain uses TRBV5-1 and TRBJ2-3; 8 nucleotides agree with TRBD2. The germline CDR1 and CDR2 sequences are SGHRS and YFSETQ. V trimming: 5 bases; J trimming: 6 bases; junction bases outside the gene matches: 17. This CDR3 has 17 amino acids. The chain's CDR3 is CASSPTGTRGRGDTQYF. The CDR3 bases are TGCGCCAGCAGTCCTACCGGGACTAGAGGGAGAGGGGATACGCAGTATTTT.

V usage is TRBV7-3 and J usage is TRBJ2-3; 10 bases are shared with TRBD2. Looked up from germline, CDR1 is SGHTA and CDR2 is FQGTGA. After removal of 2 bases from V and 3 bases from J, the junction contained 2 bases not matched to a gene. The CDR3 sequence is 15 residues long. The CDR3 DNA reads TGTGCCAGCAGCTTACTAGCGGGAGCGACAGATACGCAGTATTTT. Protein: CASSLLAGATDTQYF.

The V and J genes are TRBV5-6 and TRBJ1-3; the D is unclear. The ends were cut back, 2 bases at V and 4 bases at J, with 10 bases in the middle. Looked up from germline, CDR1 is SGHDT and CDR2 is YYEEEE. The CDR3 runs to 14 residues. The CDR3 is CASSFREAGNTIYF. The CDR3 region has the DNA TGTGCCAGCAGCTTCCGGGAGGCAGGAAACACCATATATTTT.

This clone was detected once. The chain links TRBV6-6 to TRBJ1-3; perhaps TRBD1 as D (6 bases). CDR1 and CDR2 (germline): MNHNY, SVGAGI (reference sequence). The CDR3 extends over 14 amino acids. V lost 6 bases and J lost 2, with 11 bases in between. The CDR3 DNA is TGTGCCAGCAGCCTACAGGGTGCTGGAAACACCATATATTTT. The encoded protein is CASSLQGAGNTIYF.

This clone was counted only a few times. The V and J genes are TRBV5-1 and TRBJ2-3; possible D gene TRBD1, 6 bases. This CDR3 spans 15 amino acids. Trimming removed 0 bases from V and 1 base from J, with 9 bases in between. Germline lookup yields CDR1 SGHRS and CDR2 YFSETQ. CDR3 DNA sequence: TGCGCCAGCAGCTTGGACCCAGGGGGCACAGATACGCAGTATTTT. It specifies CASSLDPGGTDTQYF.

The chain employs TRBV28 and TRBJ1-4, with 8 bases that match TRBD1. Germline V gives CDR1 MDHEN, CDR2 SYDVKM. This CDR3 is 15 amino acids long. V shed 6 bases, J shed 7 bases, and the junction held 10 bases outside the gene matches. Here the CDR3 reads CASSTEDREAEKLFF. The DNA of the CDR3 is TGTGCCAGCAGCACAGAGGACAGGGAGGCTGAAAAACTGTTTTTT.

The chain uses TRBV7-8 and TRBJ1-2, with 8 bases fitting TRBD1. This CDR3 region has 18 residues. Germline-derived CDR1 and CDR2 are SGHVS and FQNEAQ. The V gene end was trimmed by 5 bases and the J gene end by 3 bases; junction bases not matched to a gene: 17. As DNA, the CDR3 is TGTGCCAGCAGCGATCTAAAAAGACCGACAGGGGAATACTATGGCTACACCTTC. This codes for CASSDLKRPTGEYYGYTF.

The chain joins TRBV15 to TRBJ1-4; D is unclear. This CDR3 is built from 15 residues. Germline V lookup: CDR1 LNHNV, CDR2 YYDKDF (reference sequence). The V end was cut by 3 bases, the J end by 7 bases, with 15 bases between. DNA for the CDR3: TGTGCCACCAGCAGGCCTGTGGTGGGCAGTGAAAAACTGTTTTTT. Its protein is CATSRPVVGSEKLFF.

The CDR3 DNA follows: TGTGCCAGTAGTTCCGGGCCCGGGACAGCTAATGAAAAACTGTTTTTT. Translated, it gives CASSSGPGTANEKLFF. The chain links TRBV19 to TRBJ1-4, with TRBD1 matching 7 bases. The CDR3 covers 16 residues. Germline V lookup: CDR1 LNHDA, CDR2 SQIVND (reference sequence). V trimming: 5 bases; J trimming: 3 bases; junction bases outside the gene matches: 9.

For the CDR3, the DNA is TGTGCCAGCAGTCCTCTAGCGGGAGGAGGGACAGATACGCAGTATTTT. Residues: CASSPLAGGGTDTQYF. The chain employs TRBV6-4 and TRBJ2-3; 11 bases are shared with TRBD2. Per the germline V gene, CDR1 is MRHNA and CDR2 is SNTAGT. The CDR3 spans 16 residues. V lost 5 bases and J lost 3; bases outside the gene matches: 7.

The chain couples TRBV20-1 to TRBJ2-3, with D tentatively TRBD2 (5 bases). Trimming cost V 3 bases and J 4 bases, with 14 bases left between them. The CDR3 sequence is 14 residues long. Germline loops: CDR1 DFQATT, CDR2 SNEGSKA (reference sequence). CDR3 sequence (DNA): TGCAGTGCTAGTGTTGCTGCGGGCGCAGATACGCAGTATTTT. Amino acid sequence: CSASVAAGADTQYF.

This clone was observed a handful of times. V is TRBV7-3 and J is TRBJ2-2; 7 bases match TRBD1. The J segment lost 3 bases and the V segment lost 5 bases, leaving 6 bases of the junction unmatched. Germline lookup yields CDR1 SGHTA and CDR2 FQGTGA. The CDR3 contains 15 residues. The CDR3 DNA reads TGTGCCAGCAGCCAGGGACAGATTTACACCGGGGAGCTGTTTTTT. It codes for CASSQGQIYTGELFF.

The chain links TRBV28 to TRBJ1-2; D is unclear. CDR1 is MDHEN and CDR2 is SYDVKM in the germline V gene. V dropped 4 bases and J dropped 4 bases, with 7 bases sitting between them. The CDR3 sequence is 12 residues long. The CDR3 here is CASSYSLYGYTF. The CDR3 bases are TGTGCCAGCAGTTACAGTCTCTATGGCTACACCTTC.

The chain's CDR3 is CACSRLVSNQPQHF. DNA for the CDR3: TGTGCCTGCTCTCGGTTGGTAAGCAATCAGCCCCAGCATTTT. The chain is built from TRBV2 and TRBJ1-5; D unresolved. This CDR3 comprises 14 residues. Germline V gene sequence: CDR1 SNHLY, CDR2 FYNNEI. V was shortened by 11 bases and J by 1 base, with 15 bases between the two germline ends.

This clone was picked up a small number of times. The rearrangement links TRBV9 to TRBJ2-1; 8 bases are shared with TRBD1. The length of the CDR3 is 15 residues. The germline gives CDR1 SGDLS, CDR2 YYNGEE. V was pared by 4 bases and J by 4 bases, with 7 bases of the junction left unmatched. The CDR3 DNA is TGTGCCAGCAGCACCCAGGACAGGGATTACAATGAGCAGTTCTTC. Translated, it gives CASSTQDRDYNEQFF.

The V call is TRBV4-1, the J call TRBJ2-1; 8 bases agree with TRBD2. The germline gives CDR1 MGHRA, CDR2 YSYEKL. With V trimmed by 1 base and J by 3 bases, 14 bases remained unmatched. The CDR3 length is 19 residues. The CDR3, as DNA: TGCGCCAGCAGCCAAGGACCGGGACTAGAAAGGGGCCTCTACAATGAGCAGTTCTTC. Translated: CASSQGPGLERGLYNEQFF.

The chain recombines TRBV4-2 with TRBJ2-2, with TRBD2 matching 10 bases. V gave up 3 bases and J gave up 3 bases; unmatched junction bases: 10. Germline V CDR1 and CDR2: LGHNA, YNFKEQ. This CDR3 comprises 18 residues. In nucleotides, the CDR3 is TGTGCCAGCAGCCACCCCCTAGCGGGAGTCGTTGACACCGGGGAGCTGTTTTTT. Translation gives CASSHPLAGVVDTGELFF.

This clone showed up just a few times. J is TRBJ1-3 and V is TRBV20-1; D is ambiguous. V was shortened by 5 bases and J by 7 bases, with 9 bases between the two germline ends. Germline-derived CDR1 and CDR2 are DFQATT and SNEGSKA (reference sequence). The CDR3 runs to 11 residues. CDR3 residues: CSASVVNTIYF. As DNA, the CDR3 is TGCAGTGCTTCAGTGGTGAACACCATATATTTT.

This clone was observed a handful of times. The gene calls are TRBV29-1 and TRBJ2-7; no reliable D call. Trimming left V 4 bases short and J 2 bases short, with 9 bases between. The CDR3 has 12 amino acids. Germline V gene sequence: CDR1 SQVTM, CDR2 ANQGSEA. CDR3 nucleotides: TGCAGCGTTGCTGCGCCGCCCTACGAGCAGTACTTC. Its protein is CSVAAPPYEQYF.

V usage is TRBV7-9 and J usage is TRBJ1-6; D is unclear. The CDR3 loop spans 12 amino acids. V gave up 2 bases and J gave up 10 bases, with 6 bases separating them. In germline, CDR1 is SEHNR, CDR2 FQNEAQ (reference sequence). CDR3 loop: CASSLSPSPLHF. CDR3 in DNA: TGTGCCAGCAGCTTAAGCCCCTCACCCCTCCACTTT.

This rearrangement joins TRBV2 to TRBJ1-2, with D tentatively TRBD1 (5 bases). Germline CDR1 and CDR2: SNHLY and FYNNEI. With 8 bases removed from V and 1 base from J, the gap between germline ends came to 8 bases. CDR3 length equals 12 residues. CDR3 sequence: CASRQHNYGYTF. The CDR3 bases are TGTGCCAGCCGACAGCATAACTATGGCTACACCTTC.

This chain connects TRBV3-1 (or the pseudogene TRBV3-2) to TRBJ2-5, with TRBD2 as a possible D gene (6 bases). Germline V CDR1 and CDR2: LGHDT, YNNKEL (reference sequence). The CDR3 runs to 14 residues. V lost 6 bases and J lost 4, with 15 bases in between. CDR3 DNA sequence: TGTGCCAGCAGTTCCACTCGGGGGAGAGAGACCCAGTACTTC. Residues: CASSSTRGRETQYF.

In this sample, this clone turned up once. The rearrangement links TRBV5-6 to TRBJ1-1; TRBD1 might be the D (6 bases). The CDR3 runs 13 residues. With 7 bases removed from V and 6 bases from J, the gap between germline ends came to 16 bases. Per germline, CDR1 SGHDT and CDR2 YYEEEE. CDR3: CASGVRGRAEAFF. CDR3 in DNA: TGTGCCAGCGGGGTCAGGGGAAGGGCTGAAGCTTTCTTT.

The chain carries TRBV6-5 and TRBJ1-5; 11 bases match TRBD1. Unmatched junction bases numbered 7, after V lost 6 bases and J lost 6 bases. The CDR3 loop spans 15 amino acids. Per germline, CDR1 MNHEY and CDR2 SVGAGI. For the CDR3, the DNA is TGTGCCAGCAGCCTGGACAGGGGGCAGGTTCAGCCCCAGCATTTT. Translated, it gives CASSLDRGQVQPQHF.